What follows describes a single T cell receptor (beta chain). This clone's antigen is unknown. Relative to the germline gene, one junction end is altered; a read error may explain this. Per the germline V gene (reference sequence), DFQATT is the CDR1 and SNEGSKA is the CDR2. Including the terminal cysteine and phenylalanine, the CDR3 comprises 11 residues. CDR3 DNA is the only sequence kept; it has 33 bases, read in frame from the first base. This record belongs to a study of tumor and adjacent non-tumor tissue in lung cancer listed by TCRdb under 2018. With respect to the entire study: Of the cohort, about 11 patients had adenocarcinoma, 2 had squamous cell carcinoma and 1 had small cell lung cancer. Sequencing generated a total of 95 million to 150 million productive TCRbeta reads, averaging roughly 4.4 million reads per sample. For each patient, one tumor sample and one normal lung sample were taken, giving 25 to 30 paired specimens that underwent TCRbeta CDR3 sequencing. The 15 enrolled patients, of whom roughly 10 were men and 5 were women, were aged roughly 30 to 80 years and were diagnosed with TNM stage I to III disease. Bulk TCRbeta repertoires were compared between lung tumor tissue and matched distant non-tumor lung tissue obtained from 15 lung cancer patients.

RNA was extracted from bulk unsorted tissue and checked for quality with a NanoDrop ND-1000 and an Agilent 2100. Newly diagnosed lung cancer patients without prior chemotherapy who had been admitted for thoracic surgery in China between August and November 2014 were enrolled as donors. Patients with previous radiotherapy or chemotherapy, or with another concurrent cancer, were excluded from the study. Surgical tissue pieces of roughly 1-2.2 cm3 were preserved in RNAlater solution and stored at -80 °C until use. The investigation overall reported the following: Significantly higher TCR diversity was found in younger patients, and higher tumor TCR diversity was associated with shorter overall and disease-free survival. Tumor tissue showed significantly higher TCR diversity (inverse Simpson) than normal lung tissue, at roughly 390 vs 170 (P = 0.0075, Mann-Whitney U test). Only about 15 patients were in the cohort, and the authors stated that larger samples and more detailed clinical data are needed. Neither the sequencing platform nor unique molecular identifiers are named or mentioned anywhere in the methods. Because peripheral blood was not sequenced, blood TCRbeta repertoires in the lung cancer patients of the study were not examined. The top 100 clones accounted for a significantly larger cumulative portion of the repertoire in normal lung than in tumor tissue.

The library was built by means of multiplex PCR. Sequencing was performed on an Illumina HiSeq 2500. Following protocols modified from ARM-PCR, the researchers constructed TCRbeta libraries through three rounds of nested PCR with primers (Table S4). Before sequencing, PCR products in the 200-500 bp range were cut out of the gel and cleaned up using the QIAquick gel extraction kit. For the original study's pipeline: Trimmomatic was used to clean the reads, FLASH merged the cleaned reads into complete CDR3 sequences, and MiTCR assigned the sequences to V(D)J germline segments. Clonal diversity was calculated as the inverse Simpson's index using VDJtools. In-frame sequences lacking a premature stop codon were counted as productive reads. TCRdb trimmed the raw reads at Q25, called clones with MiXCR and kept productive beta chains. Each CDR3 protein appears once, grouped with its most common genes and DNA. TCRdb, not the authors, supplied the V and J calls. This sample holds approximately 110,000 distinct CDR3 sequences; more than 70% were observed only once. The ten largest clones capture 30% to 45% of the sample.

The rearranged chain carries TRBV20-1 and TRBJ1-2, with 7 bases matching TRBD1. Sequenced: lung tumor tissue. This sequence originates from a woman aged 60 to 75 with non-small cell lung cancer. The CDR3 region: CSVRQGDGYTF. The bases read TGCAGTGTTAGACAGGGTGACGGCTATACCTTC.